This TCR beta chain was recorded in a study of shared clonotypes between healthy human individuals (dated by TCRdb to the early 2020s). About the full investigation: The cohort included three men and a couple of women between 18 and 49 years of age. To estimate repertoire size and how much clonotypes are shared between individuals, the study performed deep sequencing of blood TCR repertoires from five healthy adults. For each donor, CD4 naive and CD4 memory were each given three plates, CD8 naive was given two plates, and CD8 memory was given one plate. Per donor, leukapheresis produced somewhere between about 0.8 and 9 billion PBMCs. To increase sequencing depth and limit assay-specific biases, TCR repertoire library preparation and sequencing were carried out by different laboratories using diverse techniques.

The paper's findings and limits, for the study overall: Rarefaction of sorted-subset datasets indicated incomplete sequencing despite the large sequencing depth. Across four donors, about 5.2% of naive CD4, roughly 3.5% of naive CD8, 2% to 2.5% of memory CD4, and around 0.4% of memory CD8 clonotypes were shared. Naive subsets generally had larger estimated clonotype richness than memory subsets did. Sampling was restricted to blood, and TCR repertoires in tissues likely differ from the TCR repertoires found in blood. Compared with non-shared clonotypes, clonotypes shared by all four sorted-subset donors had higher generation probabilities. Because the study included only a small number of donors, the genetic and exposure-history diversity represented was limited. Pairwise subsampling indicated that sequencing depth was expected to affect the degree of clonotype sharing among donors.

The donors were healthy, HIV-negative adults with no recently reported acute infections or vaccinations. Only Caucasian adults living in Nashville, Tennessee, USA were represented among the donors. CD4+ T cells were enriched by magnetic negative selection, after which naive cells were positively selected on CD45RA and the negative fraction was taken as the memory subset. Blood was collected by leukapheresis, and PBMCs were isolated by Ficoll-Histopaque density gradient centrifugation and then cryopreserved in liquid nitrogen vapor phase. Analytical flow cytometry was used to check the purity and quantity of every magnetically sorted T cell population. Genomic DNA was isolated from each sorted fraction and quantified by UV absorbance on a Nanodrop 2000c. The V end gives up 4 bases and the J end 2 bases, leaving 5 bases in the junction not matched to a gene. Sequences SGHRS (CDR1) and YFSETQ (CDR2) are obtained from the germline V gene. Its CDR3 holds 14 amino acids, cysteine through phenylalanine. The kept DNA is CDR3 alone, 42 bases in frame from the first base.

Using the deep immunoSEQ assay, TCR CDR3 regions were amplified from genomic DNA by multiplex PCR. For each cell subset, the extracted genomic DNA was distributed evenly across all wells of several immunoSEQ 96-well plates, and each plate served as one replicate. For sorted subsets, 150 to 250 ng genomic DNA, equal to some 28,000 T cell genomes, was loaded into each replicate PCR. The purified libraries were quantified using a Qubit 3.0 fluorometer, sized with a Bioanalyzer 2100, and then quantified again using the KAPA Library Quantification kit. Every immunoSEQ 96-well plate was sequenced on a separate single-read 150-cycle Illumina NextSeq 550 flow cell. The authors processed their data as follows. Because the immunoSEQ output included only junctional sequences and no quality scores, the filtering could not be the same as the filtering used for full-length reads. To assign V/J genes and CDR3, sequences were annotated using PyIR, a Python wrapper for IgBLAST v1.9, with IMGT germline references. Reads were filtered out if the reads had weak V/J assignments (E-value above 1e-6), no CDR3, stop codons, out-of-frame junctions, or ambiguous translated residues. A V3J clonotype was defined by an identical inferred V gene, J gene, and CDR3 amino acid sequence. The percentage overlap between two repertoires was calculated by dividing the number of shared unique clonotypes by the size of the smaller repertoire. RTK rarefaction, the Chao1 estimator, and Recon v2.1 estimates of unobserved clonotypes were used to assess repertoire richness. Generation probabilities were computed with OLGA for all TCRbeta clonotypes obtained by the gDNA method from four donors. The table comes from immuneACCESS by way of TCRdb, which keeps in-frame sequences with V and J called. Part of the clones is missing from these tables; in studies checked, under half for an unresolved V gene and the rest for unknown reasons. V, J and clone size reflect that table, while D and trimming were determined from the DNA. The sample profile shows about 2.4 million clones; approximately 92% of them were found once. Jointly, the top ten make up 0.14% of the sample.

Notes on this clone: It lacks a known antigen. Per-base qualities were not stored, and no clone one base away is much larger.

The chain is encoded by TRBV5-1 joined to TRBJ1-1; 7 central bases correspond to TRBD1. This clonotype was sampled from a man aged 18 to 30 in good health. Sequenced material: naive CD4+ T cells sorted from blood. Reading the label with the study, this specimen's cell subset or site is: CD45RA+ positively selected. The CDR3 reads CASSPDRSNTEAFF. The sequence in DNA is TGCGCCAGCAGCCCGGACAGGTCCAACACTGAAGCTTTCTTT.